This is a list of T cell receptor beta chains from one sample in a study of blood T cells in healthy people across ages. MiXCR, applied by TCRdb to the 5' RACE reads, yields one record per CDR3 protein. In the table there are around 600,000 distinct CDR3 sequences, around 48% of which are singletons. The sample consisted of blood. These receptors all come from a man older than 75 in good health. Both conserved end residues are part of each CDR3. The order of the fields is V gene, clone size, D gene, J gene, CDR3 DNA, CDR3 protein. D genes are given only for firm matches. The size field is filled for only some rows; it gives once, few, many or a size class.

V: TRBV5-3; size: .; D: .; J: TRBJ2-7; DNA: TGTGCCAGAAGCCGTCCCGACTCCACAAACTACGAGCAGTACTTC; CDR3: CARSRPDSTNYEQYF
V: TRBV7-9; size: many; D: .; J: TRBJ1-4; DNA: TGTGCCAGCAGCTCTAGACGGACTAATGAAAAACTGTTTTTT; CDR3: CASSSRRTNEKLFF
V: TRBV6-1; size: .; D: TRBD1; J: TRBJ2-4; DNA: TGTGCCAGCAGGGACAGGGTGGGAAACATTCAGTACTTC; CDR3: CASRDRVGNIQYF
V: TRBV20-1; size: .; D: TRBD2; J: TRBJ2-3; DNA: TGCAGTGCTACAAGACTAGCGGCGGACCCAGATACGCAGTATTTT; CDR3: CSATRLAADPDTQYF
V: TRBV5-1; size: once; D: .; J: TRBJ1-4; DNA: TGCGCCAGCAATTCCCAGGGTAATGAAAAACTGTTTTTT; CDR3: CASNSQGNEKLFF
V: TRBV6-6; size: .; D: .; J: TRBJ2-7; DNA: TGTGCCAGCAGTCCCCGTCTACAGGGGGGGTATGACGAGCAGTACTTC; CDR3: CASSPRLQGGYDEQYF
V: TRBV9; size: few; D: TRBD2; J: TRBJ2-1; DNA: TGTGCCAGCAGCGTAGGTAGCGGGAGGGCTCATGAGCAGTTCTTC; CDR3: CASSVGSGRAHEQFF
V: TRBV7-9; size: .; D: .; J: TRBJ2-5; DNA: TGTGCCAGCAGCCTATATAGCGGCTACCAAGAGACCCAGTACTTC; CDR3: CASSLYSGYQETQYF
V: TRBV7-9; size: .; D: .; J: TRBJ2-3; DNA: TGTGCCAGCAGCTTACTTTCGACAGCGGAGGATACGCAGTATTTT; CDR3: CASSLLSTAEDTQYF
V: TRBV2; size: .; D: .; J: TRBJ1-5; DNA: TGTGCCAGCAGGGATCAGGCGGTCGGGCAGCCCCAGCATTTT; CDR3: CASRDQAVGQPQHF
V: TRBV6-5; size: .; D: TRBD1; J: TRBJ2-7; DNA: TGTGCCAGCAGTGTGACAGGGAACGACGAGCAGTACTTC; CDR3: CASSVTGNDEQYF
V: TRBV7-2; size: few; D: .; J: TRBJ1-1; DNA: TGTGCCAGCAGCTTATCGGAAACTGGACAGTGTGAAGCTTTCTTT; CDR3: CASSLSETGQCEAFF
V: TRBV29-1; size: .; D: .; J: TRBJ2-1; DNA: TGCAGCGTTAATAGCGGCTACAATGAGCAGTTCTTC; CDR3: CSVNSGYNEQFF
V: TRBV6-6; size: .; D: .; J: TRBJ2-2; DNA: TGTGCCAGCAGTACGGGATTAAACACCGGGGAGCTGTTTTTT; CDR3: CASSTGLNTGELFF
V: TRBV2; size: .; D: .; J: TRBJ2-7; DNA: TGTGCCAGCAGTGAAGGAGGGCGGCAGCAGTACTTC; CDR3: CASSEGGRQQYF
V: TRBV20-1; size: .; D: .; J: TRBJ1-2; DNA: TGCAGTGCTAGTGAACTGCGCAACTATGGCTACACCTTC; CDR3: CSASELRNYGYTF
V: TRBV20-1; size: .; D: .; J: TRBJ1-4; DNA: TGCAGTGCTAGGGGATTCGGGACTGAAAAACTGTTTTTT; CDR3: CSARGFGTEKLFF
V: TRBV29-1; size: .; D: .; J: TRBJ2-1; DNA: TGCAGCGCCGGAGGAGGGAACGACGGCAATGAGCAGTTCTTC; CDR3: CSAGGGNDGNEQFF
V: TRBV5-1; size: .; D: .; J: TRBJ1-4; DNA: TGCGCCAGCAGCTTGGGACAACCCCCTGAAAAACTGTTTTTT; CDR3: CASSLGQPPEKLFF
V: TRBV6-6; size: many; D: .; J: TRBJ1-4; DNA: TGTGCCAGCAGAACTCGGGATAGAAATGAAAAACTGTTTTTT; CDR3: CASRTRDRNEKLFF
V: TRBV29-1; size: .; D: .; J: TRBJ2-1; DNA: TGCAGCTTAGTCCCTCCGGGCGGTAATGAGCAGTTCTTC; CDR3: CSLVPPGGNEQFF
V: TRBV11-2; size: .; D: .; J: TRBJ2-5; DNA: TGTGCCAGCAGCTTCGGAAACAGGCGTAGTGGAGAGACCCAGTACTTC; CDR3: CASSFGNRRSGETQYF
V: TRBV3-1; size: .; D: TRBD2; J: TRBJ2-3; DNA: TGTGCCAGCAGCCTGAGCGGGAGTGCCGATACGCAGTATTTT; CDR3: CASSLSGSADTQYF
V: TRBV29-1; size: few; D: .; J: TRBJ2-7; DNA: TGCAGCGTTGTGCCCGGGGGACGCTACGAGCAGTACTTC; CDR3: CSVVPGGRYEQYF
V: TRBV5-1; size: .; D: TRBD1; J: TRBJ1-1; DNA: TGCGCCAGCAGCCGACAGGGGTGGGAGAACACTGAAGCTTTCTTT; CDR3: CASSRQGWENTEAFF
V: TRBV4-3; size: .; D: .; J: TRBJ2-3; DNA: TGCGCCAGCAGCCAAGAATTAGGAAGAGAAGTGTATTTT; CDR3: CASSQELGREVYF
V: TRBV5-1; size: .; D: .; J: TRBJ2-3; DNA: TGCGCCAGCAGCCTCGGAGCAGCTACTAGCACAGATACGCAGTATTTT; CDR3: CASSLGAATSTDTQYF
V: TRBV25-1; size: .; D: .; J: TRBJ2-7; DNA: TGTACCAGCAGCGAACACCCACCAACTATAGACAGACACGACGAGCAGTACTTC; CDR3: CTSSEHPPTIDRHDEQYF
V: TRBV2; size: .; D: TRBD1; J: TRBJ2-3; DNA: TGTGCCAGCAGCATCGGGACAGGGGGCACAGATACGCAGTATTTT; CDR3: CASSIGTGGTDTQYF
V: TRBV10-2; size: few; D: .; J: TRBJ1-2; DNA: TGCGCCAGCAGTGAGTCGGGAGGGCAGACTAACTATGGCTACACCTTC; CDR3: CASSESGGQTNYGYTF
V: TRBV29-1; size: .; D: TRBD2; J: TRBJ2-7; DNA: TGCAGCGTTGCTCTGCGGGAGGGGTCCTACGAGCAGTACTTC; CDR3: CSVALREGSYEQYF
V: TRBV7-2; size: .; D: .; J: TRBJ2-3; DNA: TGTGCCAGCAGCTTAATGGTACAGGGTAGCACAGATACGCAGTATTTT; CDR3: CASSLMVQGSTDTQYF
V: TRBV6-6; size: many; D: TRBD1; J: TRBJ2-7; DNA: TGTGCCAGCAGGGTTTGGGGGACAGGGCGGGACGAGCAGTACTTC; CDR3: CASRVWGTGRDEQYF
V: TRBV12-3/TRBV12-4; size: few; D: .; J: TRBJ2-7; DNA: TGTGCCAGCAGTACCGGGGGCGTCGGTAAGCACGAGCAGTACTTC; CDR3: CASSTGGVGKHEQYF
V: TRBV7-3; size: .; D: .; J: TRBJ1-5; DNA: TGTGCCAGCAGCTTGGGCCCCGGGCAACAGCCCCAGCATTTT; CDR3: CASSLGPGQQPQHF
V: TRBV4-2; size: .; D: .; J: TRBJ1-1; DNA: TGTGCCAGCAGCGCAACAGGGCGCACTGAAGCTTTCTTT; CDR3: CASSATGRTEAFF
V: TRBV3-1; size: .; D: TRBD2; J: TRBJ2-7; DNA: TGTGCCAGCAGCCAGGGGGGGGTCCGGACTAGCGGGAGTATCGACGAGCAGTACTTC; CDR3: CASSQGGVRTSGSIDEQYF
V: TRBV29-1; size: few; D: TRBD1; J: TRBJ2-3; DNA: TGCAGCGCCGATACAGGGGCAGATACGCAGTATTTT; CDR3: CSADTGADTQYF
V: TRBV5-6; size: .; D: .; J: TRBJ2-5; DNA: TGTGCCAGCAGCCCATCTTTTGGGGATGAGCAGTACTTC; CDR3: CASSPSFGDEQYF
V: TRBV7-9; size: .; D: .; J: TRBJ2-1; DNA: TGTGCCAGCAGCTCAGGGGGTTTGCGGACTAGACAACACCCGAGGGAGCAGTTCTTC; CDR3: CASSSGGLRTRQHPREQFF
V: TRBV4-3; size: .; D: TRBD1; J: TRBJ2-1; DNA: TGCGCCAGCAGCCAAGTCATCGGGACAGGGTACAATGAGCAGTTCTTC; CDR3: CASSQVIGTGYNEQFF
V: TRBV20-1; size: .; D: TRBD2; J: TRBJ2-7; DNA: TGCAGTGCTACGACTAGCGGTCTCGTCTACGAGCAGTACTTC; CDR3: CSATTSGLVYEQYF
V: TRBV3-1; size: .; D: TRBD2; J: TRBJ2-3; DNA: TGTGCCAGCAGCCAAGTAAGCGGGGGGGCGGGCACAGATACGCAGTATTTT; CDR3: CASSQVSGGAGTDTQYF
V: TRBV6-2/TRBV6-3; size: .; D: TRBD2; J: TRBJ2-1; DNA: TGTGCCAGCAGTTCCCTTCGACTAGCGGGATTTTCCTACAATGAGCAGTTCTTC; CDR3: CASSSLRLAGFSYNEQFF
V: TRBV5-1; size: .; D: .; J: TRBJ2-3; DNA: TGCGCCAGCAGCTTGGAGTCCCCCGGGATGGATACGCAGTATTTT; CDR3: CASSLESPGMDTQYF
V: TRBV27; size: .; D: TRBD1; J: TRBJ2-1; DNA: TGTGCCAGCAGTTCGACGCCGGGACAGGGGGCGCGGGGGATTCGTACTGAGCAGTTCTTC; CDR3: CASSSTPGQGARGIRTEQFF
V: TRBV29-1; size: few; D: TRBD2; J: TRBJ2-7; DNA: TGCAGCGTTGAAGGGACTAGCGGGAGGGAGGTCGATGGCGAGCAGTACTTC; CDR3: CSVEGTSGREVDGEQYF
V: TRBV7-3; size: once; D: .; J: TRBJ2-7; DNA: TGTGCCAGCAGCTTAACTGCCGGGGACGAGCAGTACTTC; CDR3: CASSLTAGDEQYF